The 21 T cell receptor beta chains below come from one sample, sequenced in a study of blood T cell repertoires in COVID-19. TCRdb's copy holds only in-frame clones and misses some; the assay was immunoSEQ multiplex PCR. The sample lists 360,000 or so clones, 88% occurring once. Sequences were obtained from PBMCs or T cells enriched from blood (not recorded which). These receptors all come from a woman in her twenties or thirties who had been exposed to COVID-19.

This chain joins TRBV28 and TRBJ1-3; D is undetermined. Germline CDR1 is MDHEN and CDR2 is SYDVKM. The CDR3 runs to 12 residues. V shed 7 bases and J shed 2 bases, with 6 bases lying between them. CDR3 coding DNA: TGTGCCAGCAATAGTCCTGGAAACACCATATATTTT. The encoded protein is CASNSPGNTIYF. Variable domain in full (rest from reference TRBV28 and TRBJ1-3): DVKVTQSSRYLVKRTGEKVFLECVQDMDHENMFWYRQDPGLGLRLIYFSYDVKMKEKGDIPEGYSVSREKKERFSLILESASTNQTSMYLCASNSPGNTIYFGEGSWLTVV.

This clone was counted a few times. The rearrangement joins TRBV9 to TRBJ1-2; 7 positions agree with TRBD1. Germline lookup yields CDR1 SGDLS and CDR2 YYNGEE. The CDR3 spans 14 residues. Trimming cost V 3 bases and J 3 bases; bases outside gene matches: 5. In DNA form, the CDR3 reads TGTGCCAGCAGCGCGCGTACAGGGGACTATGGCTACACCTTC. Its protein product is CASSARTGDYGYTF.

The sample holds one count of this clone. The chain joins TRBV6-5 to TRBJ2-6; D perhaps matches TRBD1 (6 bases). Deletions cut 7 bases from V and 4 bases from J, with 14 bases between. The CDR3 sequence is 15 residues long. CDR1 is MNHEY and CDR2 is SVGAGI in the germline V gene. The CDR3 DNA sequence: TGTGCCAGCACCCCAGGACAGATAGGGGCCAACGTCCTGACTTTC. It is translated as CASTPGQIGANVLTF.

The rearrangement links TRBV30 to TRBJ1-1, with TRBD1 as a possible D gene (6 bases). V was clipped by 3 bases and J by 0 bases, with 8 bases between them. Germline V gene sequence: CDR1 GTSNPN, CDR2 SVGIG (reference sequence). CDR3 size: 13 residues. Written as DNA, the CDR3 is TGTGCCTGGAGGCAGGGGATGAACACTGAAGCTTTCTTT. It yields the protein CAWRQGMNTEAFF.

The chain employs TRBV27 and TRBJ1-2; no reliable D call. In germline, CDR1 is MNHEY, CDR2 SMNVEV (reference sequence). V shed 6 bases and J shed 3 bases, with 11 bases lying between them. The CDR3 loop spans 13 amino acids. The CDR3 bases are TGTGCCAGCAGCCAAAGCGATTACTATGGCTACACCTTC. This encodes CASSQSDYYGYTF.

This rearrangement joins TRBV6-5 to TRBJ1-5; tentative D call: TRBD1 (5 bases). The V end was cut by 0 bases, the J end by 2 bases, with 8 bases between. CDR3 length: 15 amino acids. CDR1 is MNHEY, CDR2 SVGAGI, per germline. The CDR3 loop reads CASSYSGRGNQPQHF. The CDR3, as DNA: TGTGCCAGCAGTTACTCCGGCAGGGGCAATCAGCCCCAGCATTTT.

The chain is built from TRBV29-1 and TRBJ2-5; D is perhaps TRBD1 (5 bases). The CDR3 has 13 residues. CDR1 is SQVTM and CDR2 is ANQGSEA in the germline V gene. With 6 bases removed from V and 2 bases from J, the gap between germline ends came to 13 bases. The CDR3 here is CSVQDTRQETQYF. The DNA for the CDR3 is TGCAGCGTCCAGGACACAAGACAAGAGACCCAGTACTTC.

This clone appeared once. The chain combines TRBV6-5 with TRBJ1-2; unclear D gene. The CDR3 has 13 residues. Germline lookup yields CDR1 MNHEY and CDR2 SVGAGI. Trimming shortened V by 2 bases and J by 3 bases, and 7 bases separated the two germline ends. The CDR3 DNA sequence: TGTGCCAGCAGTTACCAGGCTTACTATGGCTACACCTTC. Residues: CASSYQAYYGYTF.

The genes are TRBV7-9 and TRBJ2-3, with TRBD2 matching over 10 bases. The CDR3 runs to 15 residues. J was trimmed by 5 bases and V by 6 bases; bases with no gene match: 8. Per germline, CDR1 SEHNR and CDR2 FQNEAQ (reference sequence). For the CDR3, the DNA is TGTGCCAGCAGGGTCCTAGCGGGAGTTGGAGATACGCAGTATTTT. This codes for CASRVLAGVGDTQYF.

The chain couples TRBV7-3 to TRBJ1-2; a weak D match, TRBD1 (5 bases). CDR1 and CDR2 from the germline V gene are SGHTA and FQGTGA. This CDR3 is built from 15 residues. V lost 5 bases and J lost 2, with 15 bases in between. As DNA, the CDR3 is TGTGCCAGCAGCCCCGGTTCGACAGAGAACTATGGCTACACCTTC. This gives the protein CASSPGSTENYGYTF.

This clone was observed a handful of times. This rearrangement joins TRBV2 to TRBJ2-4, with D perhaps TRBD1 (6 bases). This CDR3 comprises 18 residues. V shed 4 bases and J shed 0 bases, with 19 bases lying between them. Germline V gene sequence: CDR1 SNHLY, CDR2 FYNNEI. The CDR3 DNA reads TGTGCCAGCAGTGTCCGTCCATGGGGGCGGATAGCCAAAAACATTCAGTACTTC. Protein sequence: CASSVRPWGRIAKNIQYF.

This chain links TRBV19 with TRBJ2-7; TRBD1 matches at 8 bases. Germline loops: CDR1 LNHDA, CDR2 SQIVND (reference sequence). V lost 3 bases and J lost 6; bases outside the gene matches: 7. CDR3 length equals 14 residues. The CDR3 coding sequence is TGTGCCAGTAGTATTCAGGGGGCGCGAAGCGAGCAGTACTTC. Translating it yields CASSIQGARSEQYF. The full variable domain, completed using reference TRBV19 and TRBJ2-7, is DGGITQSPKYLFRKEGQNVTLSCEQNLNHDAMYWYRQDPGQGLRLIYYSQIVNDFQKGDIAEGYSVSREKKESFPLTVTSAQKNPTAFYLCASSIQGARSEQYFGPGTRLTVT.

The rearrangement joins TRBV6-2 or TRBV6-3 to TRBJ2-4; 11 bases are shared with TRBD1. This CDR3 region has 16 residues. V shed 2 bases, J shed 8 bases, and the junction held 8 bases outside the gene matches. Looked up from germline, CDR1 is MNHEY and CDR2 is SVGEGT. CDR3 protein: CASSYVGQGALDIQYF. The CDR3, as DNA: TGTGCCAGCAGTTACGTTGGACAGGGGGCATTGGACATTCAGTACTTC.

This clone was found once. The chain recombines TRBV10-3 with TRBJ2-7; a possible D gene is TRBD2 (6 bases). This CDR3 comprises 11 residues. The ends were cut back, 4 bases at V and 7 bases at J, with 8 bases in the middle. Germline lookup yields CDR1 ENHRY and CDR2 SYGVKD. The CDR3 region has the DNA TGTGCCATCAGTGGGGCGGGGGAGCAGTACTTC. Translation gives CAISGAGEQYF.

The chain employs TRBV28 and TRBJ1-6; TRBD1 matches at 7 bases. Germline lookup yields CDR1 MDHEN and CDR2 SYDVKM. Trimming took 4 bases from V and 8 from J; bases not matched to a gene: 8. The CDR3 extends over 15 amino acids. Written as DNA, the CDR3 is TGTGCCAGCAGTTACAGGGGAGGCCGAGATTCACCCCTCCACTTT. Its translation: CASSYRGGRDSPLHF.

This sequence joins TRBV28 and TRBJ2-1; 9 nucleotides agree with TRBD2. Germline V gene data show CDR1 as MDHEN and CDR2 as SYDVKM. J lost 9 bases, V lost 6 bases, and 9 bases had no gene match. The CDR3 loop spans 14 amino acids. DNA of the CDR3: TGTGCCAGCAGGCGTAGCGGGAGTTCGGTTGAGCAGTTCTTC. Translating gives CASRRSGSSVEQFF.

The rearrangement links TRBV2 to TRBJ1-2; 7 nucleotides agree with TRBD1. Germline V lookup: CDR1 SNHLY, CDR2 FYNNEI. The CDR3 spans 16 residues. V was pared by 4 bases and J by 0 bases, with 8 bases of the junction left unmatched. For the CDR3, the DNA is TGTGCCAGCAGTGTGAAGGGCAGGGGGTCTAACTATGGCTACACCTTC. Translating it yields CASSVKGRGSNYGYTF.

The genes are TRBV7-2 and TRBJ2-7; 8 bases map to TRBD1. CDR3 length: 15 amino acids. CDR1 is SGHTA, CDR2 FQGNSA, per germline. V was pared by 3 bases and J by 1 base, with 5 bases of the junction left unmatched. The CDR3 reads CASSLDRVPSYEQYF. CDR3 nucleotides: TGTGCCAGCAGCTTGGACAGGGTCCCATCCTACGAGCAGTACTTC. Complete variable domain (other parts from reference TRBV7-2 and TRBJ2-7): GAGVSQSPSNKVTEKGKDVELRCDPISGHTALYWYRQSLGQGLEFLIYFQGNSAPDKSGLPSDRFSAERTGGSVSTLTIQRTQQEDSAVYLCASSLDRVPSYEQYFGPGTRLTVT.

The genes are TRBV23-1 and TRBJ1-1; D is uncertain. TRBV23-1 is treated as an ORF (open reading frame) with a function not yet certain. The V gene lost 4 bases and the J gene lost 7 bases, with 10 bases spanning the gap. This CDR3 region has 12 residues. In DNA, the CDR3 is TGCGCCAGCAGTCCCCGCCGGGGTGAAGCTTTCTTT. Encoded protein: CASSPRRGEAFF.

The V and J genes are TRBV10-2 and TRBJ2-1; 13 bases align to TRBD2. This CDR3 comprises 15 residues. Germline CDR1 reads WSHSY; CDR2 reads SAAADI. V dropped 6 bases and J dropped 8; count of bases not matched to a gene: 7. The CDR3 DNA follows: TGCGCCAGCAGAGGGACTAGCGGGACCCAATATGAGCAGTTCTTC. This translates into CASRGTSGTQYEQFF.

The chain is built from TRBV9 and TRBJ1-5; D is undetermined. This CDR3 spans 14 amino acids. Looked up from germline, CDR1 is SGDLS and CDR2 is YYNGEE. V was shortened by 4 bases and J by 4 bases, with 12 bases between the two germline ends. CDR3 coding DNA: TGTGCCAGCAGCCCCGGCCACGGGAATCAGCCCCAGCATTTT. The encoded protein is CASSPGHGNQPQHF. Based on the CDR3 plus reference TRBV9 and TRBJ1-5, the full variable domain is DSGVTQTPKHLITATGQRVTLRCSPRSGDLSVYWYQQSLDQGLQFLIQYYNGEERAKGNILERFSAQQFPDLHSELNLSSLELGDSALYFCASSPGHGNQPQHFGDGTRLSIL.